This T cell receptor (beta chain) was sequenced for a study of regulatory T cells in long-lasting Graves disease. iRepertoire HTBI primers and Arm-PCR of CDR3 regions built TCR beta libraries. TCRdb re-derived calls from the multiplex PCR reads in MiXCR, one entry per CDR3 protein. The data contain 400,000 to 500,000 distinct CDR3 sequences, over 12% of them singletons. Specified time point: newly diagnosed GD, antithyroid drugs for less than 3 months. Making the TCR library involved RNA that had been extracted from PBMCs. The length of the CDR3 is 16 residues. V shed 4 bases and J 7 bases; nucleotides not matched to a gene: 10. Germline CDR1 and CDR2: LGHDT and YNNKEL (reference sequence). About this clonotype: A much larger clone lies a single base off, so this may be a read error.

The same data also went into a second study, on T cells in Graves' hyperthyroidism and ophthalmopathy. That investigation notes: Stable hyperthyroidism and ophthalmopathy were separated using 13 V-J signatures.

The clonotype was recovered from a middle-aged woman with Graves disease. The J gene is TRBJ2-1, the V gene TRBV3-1; 10 nucleotides line up with TRBD2. The sample was peripheral blood mononuclear cells (PBMCs), taken at new diagnosis, from a patient treated with antithyroid drugs. The CDR3 is CASSRERLAGVNEQFF. The CDR3 nucleotides read TGTGCCAGCAGCCGAGAACGGCTAGCGGGGGTTAATGAGCAGTTCTTC.